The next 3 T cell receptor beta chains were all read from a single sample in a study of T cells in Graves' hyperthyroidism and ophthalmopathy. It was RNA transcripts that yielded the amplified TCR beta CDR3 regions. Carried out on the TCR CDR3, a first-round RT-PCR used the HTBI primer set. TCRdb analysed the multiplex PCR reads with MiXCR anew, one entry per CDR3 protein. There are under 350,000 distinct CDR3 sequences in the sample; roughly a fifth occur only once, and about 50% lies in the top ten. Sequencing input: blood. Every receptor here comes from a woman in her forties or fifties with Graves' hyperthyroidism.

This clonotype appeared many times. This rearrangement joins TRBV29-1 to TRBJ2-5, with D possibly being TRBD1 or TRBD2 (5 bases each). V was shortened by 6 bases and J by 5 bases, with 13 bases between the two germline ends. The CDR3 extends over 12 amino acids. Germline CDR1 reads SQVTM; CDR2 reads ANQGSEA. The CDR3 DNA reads TGCAGCGTCCCTATCGGGGCCGAGACCCAGTACTTC. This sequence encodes CSVPIGAETQYF.

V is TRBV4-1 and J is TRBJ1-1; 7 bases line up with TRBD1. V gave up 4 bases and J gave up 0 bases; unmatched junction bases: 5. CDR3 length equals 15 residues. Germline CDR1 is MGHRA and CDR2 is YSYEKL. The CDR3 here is CASSPLGQLNTEAFF. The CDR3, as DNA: TGCGCCAGCAGCCCCCTGGGACAGCTGAACACTGAAGCTTTCTTT.

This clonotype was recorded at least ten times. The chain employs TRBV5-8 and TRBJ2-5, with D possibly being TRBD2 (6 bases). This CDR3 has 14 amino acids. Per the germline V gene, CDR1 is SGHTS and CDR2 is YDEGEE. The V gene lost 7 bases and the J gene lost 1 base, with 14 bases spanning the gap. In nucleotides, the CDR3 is TGTGCCAGCGCGGTTGGAGGGATCCAAGAGACCCAGTACTTC. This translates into CASAVGGIQETQYF.